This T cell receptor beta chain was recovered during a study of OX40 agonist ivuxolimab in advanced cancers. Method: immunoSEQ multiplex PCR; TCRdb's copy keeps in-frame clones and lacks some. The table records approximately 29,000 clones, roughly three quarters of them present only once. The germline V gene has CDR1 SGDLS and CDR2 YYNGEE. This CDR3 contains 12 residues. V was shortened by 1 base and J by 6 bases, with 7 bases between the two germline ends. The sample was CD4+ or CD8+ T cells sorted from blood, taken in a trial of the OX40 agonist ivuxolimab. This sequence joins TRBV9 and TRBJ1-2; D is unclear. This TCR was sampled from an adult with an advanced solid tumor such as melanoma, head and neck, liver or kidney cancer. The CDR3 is CASSVTTDGYTF. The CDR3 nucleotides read TGTGCCAGCAGCGTAACCACGGATGGCTACACCTTC.